This T cell receptor (beta chain) was identified during a study of regulatory T cells in long-lasting Graves disease. About the study: Under 3 months of antithyroid drugs had been taken by newly diagnosed Graves' patients.

Germline CDR1 reads SQVTM; CDR2 reads ANQGSEA. This CDR3 is 13 amino acids long. Time point denoted: newly diagnosed GD, antithyroid drugs for less than 3 months. Researchers made the TCR library from RNA that was extracted from PBMCs. Nine milliliters of peripheral blood were taken and placed in EDTA tubes. On this clonotype itself: Possible read error: a much larger clone is one base away.

Arm-PCR with iRepertoire HTBI primers amplified the CDR3 regions for these TCR beta libraries. Each CDR3 protein is one row after TCRdb ran MiXCR on the multiplex PCR reads. This table holds fewer than 650,000 distinct CDR3 sequences, approximately 15% found once. This sample was shared with a second study, whose subject was T cells in Graves' hyperthyroidism and ophthalmopathy. That publication notes: Most thyroid clonotypes with frequency above 0.001 were detected in blood.

The TCR originated in a woman aged 25-40 years with Graves disease. The chain joins TRBV29-1 to TRBJ2-1, with a possible D match to TRBD1 (6 bases). Material: peripheral blood mononuclear cells (PBMCs), obtained at new diagnosis, from a patient treated with antithyroid drugs. The CDR3 spells CSVPLRQANKQFF. CDR3 nucleotide sequence: TGCAGCGTTCCTCTTCGACAGGCCAATAAGCAGTTCTTC.